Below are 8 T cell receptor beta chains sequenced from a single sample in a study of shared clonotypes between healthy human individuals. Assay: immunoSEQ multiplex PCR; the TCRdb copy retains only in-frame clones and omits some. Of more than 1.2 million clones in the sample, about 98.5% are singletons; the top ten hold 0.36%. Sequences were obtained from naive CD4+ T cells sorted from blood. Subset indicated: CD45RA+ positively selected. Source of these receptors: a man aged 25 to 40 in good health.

The CDR3 DNA follows: TGTGCCAGCAGTTTAGGCGGGCTTTTGGAGACCCAGTACTTC. Translation: CASSLGGLLETQYF. V and J are TRBV28 and TRBJ2-5, with D tentatively TRBD2 (5 bases). Germline values: CDR1 MDHEN, CDR2 SYDVKM. V lost 2 bases, J lost 5 bases, and 12 bases lay in between. This CDR3 region has 14 residues. The whole variable domain, filled in from reference TRBV28 and TRBJ2-5, reads DVKVTQSSRYLVKRTGEKVFLECVQDMDHENMFWYRQDPGLGLRLIYFSYDVKMKEKGDIPEGYSVSREKKERFSLILESASTNQTSMYLCASSLGGLLETQYFGPGTRLLVL.

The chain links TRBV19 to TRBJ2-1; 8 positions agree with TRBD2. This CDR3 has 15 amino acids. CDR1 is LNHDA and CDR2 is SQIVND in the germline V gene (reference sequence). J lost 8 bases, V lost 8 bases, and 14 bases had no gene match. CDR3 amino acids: CASSLVAGKSYEQFF. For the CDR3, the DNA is TGTGCCAGTTCCTTGGTAGCGGGAAAATCGTATGAGCAGTTCTTC.

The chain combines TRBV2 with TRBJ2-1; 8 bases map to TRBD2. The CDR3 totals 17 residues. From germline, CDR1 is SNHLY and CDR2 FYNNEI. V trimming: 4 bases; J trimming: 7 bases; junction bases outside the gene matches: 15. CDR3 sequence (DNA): TGTGCCAGCAGTGGGGATCGGGTGGCGGGAGGAAGGAATGAGCAGTTCTTC. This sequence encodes CASSGDRVAGGRNEQFF.

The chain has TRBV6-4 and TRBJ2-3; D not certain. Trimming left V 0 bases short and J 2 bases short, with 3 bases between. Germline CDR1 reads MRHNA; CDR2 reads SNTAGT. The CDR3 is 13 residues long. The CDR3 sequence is CASSDSVTDTQYF. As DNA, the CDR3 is TGTGCCAGCAGTGACTCGGTCACAGATACGCAGTATTTT.

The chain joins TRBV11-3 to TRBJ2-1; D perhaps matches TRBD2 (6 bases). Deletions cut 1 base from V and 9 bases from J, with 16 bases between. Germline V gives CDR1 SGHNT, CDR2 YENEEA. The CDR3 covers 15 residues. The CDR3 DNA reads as TGTGCCAGCAGCTTAGCAGCGGAGGGGAGGACTGAGCAGTTCTTC. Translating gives CASSLAAEGRTEQFF. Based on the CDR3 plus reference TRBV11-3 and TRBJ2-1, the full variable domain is EAGVVQSPRYKIIEKKQPVAFWCNPISGHNTLYWYLQNLGQGPELLIRYENEEAVDDSQLPKDRFSAERLKGVDSTLKIQPAELGDSAVYLCASSLAAEGRTEQFFGPGTRLTVL.

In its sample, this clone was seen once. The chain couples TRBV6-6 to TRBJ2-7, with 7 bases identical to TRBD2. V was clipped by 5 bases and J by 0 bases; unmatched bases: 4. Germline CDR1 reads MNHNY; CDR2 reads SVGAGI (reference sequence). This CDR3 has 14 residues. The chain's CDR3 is CASSDWGGSYEQYF. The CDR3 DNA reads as TGTGCCAGCAGTGATTGGGGGGGCTCCTACGAGCAGTACTTC.

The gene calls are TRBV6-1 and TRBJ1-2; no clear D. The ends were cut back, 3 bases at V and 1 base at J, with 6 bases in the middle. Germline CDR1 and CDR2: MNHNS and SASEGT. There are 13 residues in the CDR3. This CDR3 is CASSDLGNYGYTF. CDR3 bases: TGTGCCAGCAGTGATTTGGGTAACTATGGCTACACCTTC.

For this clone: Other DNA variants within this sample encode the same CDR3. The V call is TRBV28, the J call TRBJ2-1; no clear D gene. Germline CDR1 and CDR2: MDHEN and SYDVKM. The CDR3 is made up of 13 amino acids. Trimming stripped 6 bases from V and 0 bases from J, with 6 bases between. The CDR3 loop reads CASSPDSYNEQFF. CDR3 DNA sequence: TGTGCCAGCAGCCCGGACTCCTACAATGAGCAGTTCTTC.